The 32 T cell receptor beta chains in this list originate from one sample, sequenced in a study of blood T cell repertoires in COVID-19. Here immunoSEQ multiplex PCR was the method, and the copy in TCRdb shows in-frame clones only, minus some. This table has 390,000 or so clones, around 89% appearing once. Sequenced: peripheral blood. These TCRs come from a woman in her 30s with COVID-19, enrolled during active disease.

The V call is TRBV4-2, the J call TRBJ2-4, with 11 bases identical to TRBD2. J lost 1 base, V lost 0 bases, and 11 bases had no gene match. Germline V gene sequence: CDR1 LGHNA, CDR2 YNFKEQ. The CDR3 contains 20 residues. The DNA of the CDR3 is TGTGCCAGCAGCCAAGACTCGACTAGCGGGGCATCAGGGGCCAAAAACATTCAGTACTTC. Protein sequence: CASSQDSTSGASGAKNIQYF.

The chain recombines TRBV28 with TRBJ1-2; 7 bases map to TRBD1. The trim removed 5 bases at V and 5 bases at J, leaving 5 bases unmatched. The CDR3 is made up of 13 amino acids. Germline CDR1 and CDR2: MDHEN and SYDVKM. CDR3 bases: TGTGCCAGCAGTCCGGACAGGCGATATGGCTACACCTTC. Its translation: CASSPDRRYGYTF.

The chain uses TRBV4-1 and TRBJ1-1, with TRBD1 matching 8 bases. V was clipped by 1 base and J by 10 bases; unmatched bases: 11. CDR1 and CDR2 from the germline V gene are MGHRA and YSYEKL. CDR3 length: 15 residues. In DNA form, the CDR3 reads TGCGCCAGCAGCCAAGTCTCAGGGGGCCTGAGGTCAGCTTTCTTT. Translating gives CASSQVSGGLRSAFF.

This clone turned up a few times. J is TRBJ1-5 and V is TRBV19, with D perhaps matching TRBD1 (6 bases). V lost 3 bases to trimming and J lost 5 bases, with 14 bases between them. The germline V gene has CDR1 LNHDA and CDR2 SQIVND (reference sequence). The CDR3 runs to 15 residues. In DNA form, the CDR3 reads TGTGCCAGTAGTATGGGACATTACTCCGATCAGCCCCAGCATTTT. Encoded protein: CASSMGHYSDQPQHF.

The chain combines TRBV5-1 with TRBJ1-1; D perhaps matches TRBD1 (5 bases). The V gene's germline CDR1 is SGHRS and CDR2 YFSETQ. V lost 7 bases and J 1 base, leaving 14 bases between the germline ends. The CDR3 totals 14 residues. CDR3 DNA sequence: TGCGCCAGCGTCCTTGGGGCCGAGAACACTGAAGCTTTCTTT. Amino acids: CASVLGAENTEAFF.

This clone was counted once. The V and J genes are TRBV19 and TRBJ1-1; no firm D call. The CDR3 runs to 12 residues. V was cut by 4 bases and J by 4 bases, with 7 bases left in between. Germline CDR1 reads LNHDA; CDR2 reads SQIVND (reference sequence). The CDR3 protein is CASSKEGTEAFF. In nucleotides, the CDR3 is TGTGCCAGTAGTAAGGAGGGCACTGAAGCTTTCTTT. Complete variable domain (other parts from reference TRBV19 and TRBJ1-1): DGGITQSPKYLFRKEGQNVTLSCEQNLNHDAMYWYRQDPGQGLRLIYYSQIVNDFQKGDIAEGYSVSREKKESFPLTVTSAQKNPTAFYLCASSKEGTEAFFGQGTRLTVV.

This chain links TRBV19 with TRBJ1-5; 8 positions match TRBD1. The CDR3 has 14 amino acids. V lost 5 bases and J lost 4; bases outside the gene matches: 4. Germline V gene sequence: CDR1 LNHDA, CDR2 SQIVND (reference sequence). The DNA of the CDR3 is TGTGCCAGTAGTTTTGGACAGGGAAATCAGCCCCAGCATTTT. Its translation: CASSFGQGNQPQHF.

This clone was observed a single time. This rearrangement joins TRBV5-8 to TRBJ2-7; D not resolved. The CDR3 consists of 11 residues. V was trimmed by 0 bases and J by 7 bases, leaving 5 bases between them. Germline CDR1 and CDR2: SGHTS and YDEGEE. This CDR3 is CASSLGGEQYF. The DNA of the CDR3 is TGTGCCAGCAGCTTGGGAGGAGAGCAGTACTTC.

The V call is TRBV3-1 (or the pseudogene TRBV3-2), the J call TRBJ1-2; D not certain. The V and J ends lost 4 bases and 1 base respectively, with 16 bases between them. This CDR3 comprises 16 residues. CDR1 LGHDT and CDR2 YNNKEL come from the germline V gene (reference sequence). CDR3 sequence reads: CASSLRPRELNYGYTF. For the CDR3, the DNA is TGTGCCAGCAGCCTTAGACCCCGGGAGCTTAACTATGGCTACACCTTC.

The chain joins TRBV6-2 or TRBV6-3 to TRBJ2-3; maybe TRBD1 (6 bases). CDR3 length: 15 residues. Trimming took off 1 base at V and 0 bases at J, with 8 bases between the two ends. CDR1 is MNHEY and CDR2 is SVGEGT in the germline V gene. Written as DNA, the CDR3 is TGTGCCAGCAGTTACTTCCAGGGGAGCACAGATACGCAGTATTTT. This gives the protein CASSYFQGSTDTQYF.

The chain uses TRBV2 and TRBJ2-3; D remains unclear. The length of the CDR3 is 16 residues. V was cut by 2 bases and J by 0 bases, with 12 bases left in between. The V gene's germline CDR1 is SNHLY and CDR2 FYNNEI. The CDR3 DNA reads TGTGCCAGCAGTGAAATTCTGTGGGCCAGCACAGATACGCAGTATTTT. Its translation: CASSEILWASTDTQYF.

The chain uses TRBV24-1 and TRBJ2-1; D not resolved. V gave up 2 bases and J gave up 7 bases, with 5 bases separating them. Germline V gene sequence: CDR1 KGHDR, CDR2 SFDVKD. CDR3 length: 12 residues. The CDR3 loop is CATSDWQNEQFF. Here the CDR3 DNA reads TGTGCCACCAGTGATTGGCAGAATGAGCAGTTCTTC.

The J gene is TRBJ1-2, the V gene TRBV2; TRBD1 agrees at 8 bases. Trimming at V came to 7 bases and at J to 4 bases, leaving 14 bases not matched to a gene. The CDR3 spans 16 residues. Germline V lookup: CDR1 SNHLY, CDR2 FYNNEI. CDR3 amino acids: CASIRAPTGASYGYTF. Here the CDR3 DNA reads TGTGCCAGCATCCGGGCGCCGACAGGGGCGTCCTATGGCTACACCTTC. The variable domain in full, completed from reference TRBV2 and TRBJ1-2, reads EPEVTQTPSHQVTQMGQEVILRCVPISNHLYFYWYRQILGQKVEFLVSFYNNEISEKSEIFDDQFSVERPDGSNFTLKIRSTKLEDSAMYFCASIRAPTGASYGYTFGSGTRLTVV.

The chain carries TRBV6-1 and TRBJ1-2; unclear D gene. In germline, CDR1 is MNHNS, CDR2 SASEGT. V gave up 2 bases and J gave up 3 bases, with 10 bases separating them. This CDR3 has 14 residues. CDR3 loop: CASSELGSDYGYTF. CDR3 coding DNA: TGTGCCAGCAGTGAATTGGGGAGTGACTATGGCTACACCTTC.

A single count supports this clone. The V gene is TRBV27, the J gene TRBJ1-1; D might be TRBD1 (5 bases). This CDR3 is built from 14 residues. Germline CDR1 and CDR2: MNHEY and SMNVEV (reference sequence). The V end lost 0 bases, the J end lost 4 bases, and 9 bases lay between the germline ends. In DNA, the CDR3 is TGTGCCAGCAGTTTATCTCAGGGCTCCACTGAAGCTTTCTTT. Translation: CASSLSQGSTEAFF.

This chain uses TRBV29-1 with TRBJ2-2; D ambiguous. This CDR3 comprises 12 residues. Trimming removed 5 bases from V and 0 bases from J, with 4 bases in between. Germline CDR1 SQVTM, CDR2 ANQGSEA. The CDR3 loop is CSVQANTGELFF. As DNA, the CDR3 is TGCAGCGTTCAGGCGAACACCGGGGAGCTGTTTTTT.

This clone was detected once. CDR3 nucleotides: TGTGCCAGCAGCTTGCAGGGGGCTGGAAACACCATATATTTT. It encodes CASSLQGAGNTIYF. V is TRBV7-2 and J is TRBJ1-3; TRBD1 agrees at 7 bases. Germline V gives CDR1 SGHTA, CDR2 FQGNSA. With V trimmed by 3 bases and J by 2 bases, 1 base remained unmatched. CDR3 length: 14 residues.

The chain links TRBV6-4 to TRBJ1-2, with a tentative D call TRBD1 (5 bases). Germline CDR1 is MRHNA and CDR2 is SNTAGT. The length of the CDR3 is 15 residues. Trimming took off 3 bases at V and 0 bases at J, with 11 bases between the two ends. The CDR3 loop is CASSETELANYGYTF. The CDR3 nucleotides read TGTGCCAGCAGTGAGACAGAGTTAGCTAACTATGGCTACACCTTC.

This clone was detected only a few times. The chain employs TRBV28 and TRBJ1-1; 7 nucleotides agree with TRBD1. The CDR3 loop spans 16 amino acids. Germline values: CDR1 MDHEN, CDR2 SYDVKM. Trimming at V came to 6 bases and at J to 1 base, leaving 11 bases not matched to a gene. CDR3 nucleotides: TGTGCCAGCAGCCGTCTAACCGGGACAGCGAACACTGAAGCTTTCTTT. Translated, it gives CASSRLTGTANTEAFF.

The V and J genes are TRBV4-3 and TRBJ2-3, with TRBD2 matching 9 bases. With V trimmed by 1 base and J by 5 bases, 13 bases remained unmatched. Germline assignment: CDR1 LGHNA and CDR2 YSLEER. The CDR3 is 18 amino acids. The CDR3 reads CASSQGLGTSWSQDTQYF. The CDR3 nucleotides are TGCGCCAGCAGCCAAGGGCTGGGGACTAGCTGGAGTCAAGATACGCAGTATTTT.

V and J are TRBV9 and TRBJ2-6; perhaps TRBD1 as D (5 bases). The CDR3 has 15 amino acids. Germline assignment: CDR1 SGDLS and CDR2 YYNGEE. V was shortened by 5 bases and J by 0 bases, with 9 bases between the two germline ends. CDR3 residues: CASSSRVSGANVLTF. For the CDR3, the DNA is TGTGCCAGCAGTTCCAGGGTCTCTGGGGCCAACGTCCTGACTTTC.

This sequence joins TRBV7-2 and TRBJ1-6; 9 bases agree with TRBD1. With V trimmed by 4 bases and J by 14 bases, 21 bases remained unmatched. In germline, CDR1 is SGHTA, CDR2 FQGNSA. The CDR3 contains 18 residues. CDR3 in amino acids: CASSSTPHLGTGSWALHF. The CDR3 region has the DNA TGTGCCAGCAGCTCCACACCTCATCTCGGGACAGGGTCGTGGGCCCTCCACTTT.

This clone came up once. This chain uses TRBV3-1 (or the pseudogene TRBV3-2) with TRBJ1-5, with a possible D match to TRBD1 (5 bases). Trimming took 0 bases from V and 7 from J, leaving 10 bases between them. Germline CDR1 and CDR2: LGHDT and YNNKEL (reference sequence). The CDR3 length is 14 residues. CDR3 region: CASSQERRGQPQHF. For the CDR3, the DNA is TGTGCCAGCAGCCAAGAGCGTAGGGGCCAGCCCCAGCATTTT.

This clone showed up just once. This chain connects TRBV3-1 (or the pseudogene TRBV3-2) to TRBJ2-7, with 7 bases that match TRBD2. The germline gives CDR1 LGHDT, CDR2 YNNKEL (reference sequence). The CDR3 is 13 residues long. Losses at the gene ends were 5 bases for V and 7 bases for J; bases not matched to a gene: 8. The CDR3: CASSLGEAGEQYV. In nucleotides, the CDR3 is TGTGCCAGCAGCTTAGGGGAAGCGGGAGAGCAGTACGTC.

CDR3 in DNA: TGTGCCAGCAGTCAGAGCGGGAGTAGGACTAGCTCCTACAATGAGCAGTTCTTC. Protein product: CASSQSGSRTSSYNEQFF. The chain has TRBV2 and TRBJ2-1; TRBD2 matches at 8 bases. J lost 0 bases, V lost 5 bases, and 12 bases had no gene match. The CDR3 has 18 amino acids. Germline CDR1 SNHLY, CDR2 FYNNEI.

The CDR3 here is CASSFPRGVSNNEQFF. As DNA, the CDR3 is TGTGCCAGCAGCTTTCCCCGGGGGGTATCTAACAATGAGCAGTTCTTC. The rearrangement uses TRBV11-2 and TRBJ2-1, with TRBD2 identical over 7 bases. CDR1 is SGHAT, CDR2 FQNNGV, per germline. CDR3 size: 16 residues. V lost 3 bases, J lost 5 bases, and 10 bases stayed unmatched.

The rearrangement links TRBV30 to TRBJ2-3, with TRBD1 identical over 9 bases. The CDR3 runs to 19 residues. CDR1 GTSNPN and CDR2 SVGIG come from the germline V gene (reference sequence). The V gene end was trimmed by 1 base and the J gene end by 2 bases; junction bases not matched to a gene: 16. The CDR3 here is CAWSGTTTGGSEATDTQYF. The CDR3, as DNA: TGTGCCTGGAGTGGGACAACGACAGGGGGTAGCGAGGCCACAGATACGCAGTATTTT. Filled out from reference TRBV30 and TRBJ2-3, the complete variable domain reads SQTIHQWPATLVQPVGSPLSLECTVEGTSNPNLYWYRQAAGRGLQLLFYSVGIGQISSEVPQNLSASRPQDRQFILSSKKLLLSDSGFYLCAWSGTTTGGSEATDTQYFGPGTRLTVL.

J is TRBJ2-5 and V is TRBV24-1; TRBD2 might be the D (6 bases). V gave up 5 bases and J gave up 4 bases, with 19 bases separating them. CDR1 KGHDR and CDR2 SFDVKD come from the germline V gene. The CDR3 covers 16 residues. CDR3 sequence: CATSGATRGRGETQYF. CDR3 nucleotide sequence: TGTGCCACCAGTGGGGCGACTAGGGGTCGAGGAGAGACCCAGTACTTC.

V usage is TRBV5-1 and J usage is TRBJ1-2; the match to TRBD1 covers 9 bases. With 4 bases clipped from V and 7 bases from J, the junction kept 8 bases outside the gene matches. Germline CDR1 SGHRS, CDR2 YFSETQ. This CDR3 comprises 14 residues. As DNA, the CDR3 is TGCGCCAGCAGCCCGGGACAGGGCATGGGTGGCTACACCTTC. It translates to CASSPGQGMGGYTF.

The V gene is TRBV3-1 (or the pseudogene TRBV3-2), the J gene TRBJ2-3; 10 nucleotides match TRBD1. CDR3 length equals 16 residues. Per the germline V gene, CDR1 is LGHDT and CDR2 is YNNKEL (reference sequence). Trimming cost V 3 bases and J 3 bases; bases outside gene matches: 6. CDR3 DNA: TGTGCCAGCAGCCAGCGACAGGGGGCAAGGACAGATACGCAGTATTTT. Translation: CASSQRQGARTDTQYF.

The chain employs TRBV14 and TRBJ2-3; TRBD2 matches 8 bases. CDR1 and CDR2 (germline): SGHDN, FVKESK. The trim removed 4 bases at V and 2 bases at J, leaving 14 bases unmatched. The CDR3 has 18 residues. CDR3 DNA: TGTGCCAGCAGCCCTCGTGGCAGCGGGAGTAGGAACACAGATACGCAGTATTTT. It encodes CASSPRGSGSRNTDTQYF.

The rearrangement links TRBV5-1 to TRBJ2-6; 7 nucleotides align to TRBD1. From germline, CDR1 is SGHRS and CDR2 YFSETQ. The V segment lost 4 bases and the J segment 2 bases; nucleotides outside the gene matches: 6. The CDR3 has 16 residues. The CDR3 bases are TGCGCCAGCAGCGCGGAAACAGGGGCTGGGGCCAACGTCCTGACTTTC. Translation: CASSAETGAGANVLTF. The variable domain in full, completed from reference TRBV5-1 and TRBJ2-6, reads KAGVTQTPRYLIKTRGQQVTLSCSPISGHRSVSWYQQTPGQGLQFLFEYFSETQRNKGNFPGRFSGRQFSNSRSEMNVSTLELGDSALYLCASSAETGAGANVLTFGAGSRLTVL.